This entry concerns a single T cell receptor beta chain. The antigen is unknown. The CDR3 covers 14 residues. Germline CDR1 reads MDHEN; CDR2 reads SYDVKM. Trimming took off 2 bases at V and 7 bases at J, with 13 bases between the two ends. The investigators amplified TCR beta CDR3 regions from RNA transcripts. When the TCR CDR3 underwent first-round RT-PCR, the HTBI primer set was used. From the multiplex PCR reads, TCRdb called clonotypes with MiXCR, one entry per CDR3 protein. The sample has roughly 45,000 distinct CDR3 sequences, around 45% seen once. Researchers barred patients who had uncontrolled infection, other autoimmune disease, pregnancy or lactation. Together with thyroid ultrasound, orbital computed tomography, serum thyroxine and TRAb, clinical symptoms were used for diagnoses. The sample is drawn from a study of T cells in Graves' hyperthyroidism and ophthalmopathy. Study-level results: Ophthalmopathy was identified by the model a median roughly six months ahead of onset. The majority of expanded thyroid clonotypes above 0.001 also appeared in blood.

The sample taken for sequencing was peripheral blood or thyroid tissue (not recorded which). This clonotype was obtained from a woman in her 50s with Graves' hyperthyroidism. This chain joins TRBV28 and TRBJ2-3; the D gene is possibly TRBD2 (5 bases). CDR3 nucleotide sequence: TGTGCCAGCAGTTTAGGAGGAACGACCAATACGCAGTATTTT. Amino acids: CASSLGGTTNTQYF.